This T cell receptor (beta chain) was found in a study of post-analysis software for immune sequencing data. General study results and limits: In patients, four to six TRBV segments were more frequent than in controls, with TRBV5-6, TRBV5-1 and TRBV20-1 among them.

V lost 7 bases and J 7 bases, leaving 13 bases between the germline ends. Looked up from germline, CDR1 is SGHTA and CDR2 is FQGNSA. CDR3 length: 12 amino acids. A note on this clonotype: Its antigen is currently unknown.

Carried by the TCR beta cDNA libraries were unique molecular identifiers. Via MiXCR, TCRdb re-called the PCR reads, giving one row per CDR3 protein. The sample has roughly 730,000 distinct CDR3 sequences, around 27% seen once; the top ten hold 0.56%. The clonotype originates from a girl aged 5 to 17 with multiple sclerosis. This rearrangement joins TRBV7-2 to TRBJ1-1; D ambiguous. The sample was blood. For the CDR3, the DNA is TGTGCCAGCACCAACCCGGGAGATGAAGCTTTCTTT. Translating gives CASTNPGDEAFF.